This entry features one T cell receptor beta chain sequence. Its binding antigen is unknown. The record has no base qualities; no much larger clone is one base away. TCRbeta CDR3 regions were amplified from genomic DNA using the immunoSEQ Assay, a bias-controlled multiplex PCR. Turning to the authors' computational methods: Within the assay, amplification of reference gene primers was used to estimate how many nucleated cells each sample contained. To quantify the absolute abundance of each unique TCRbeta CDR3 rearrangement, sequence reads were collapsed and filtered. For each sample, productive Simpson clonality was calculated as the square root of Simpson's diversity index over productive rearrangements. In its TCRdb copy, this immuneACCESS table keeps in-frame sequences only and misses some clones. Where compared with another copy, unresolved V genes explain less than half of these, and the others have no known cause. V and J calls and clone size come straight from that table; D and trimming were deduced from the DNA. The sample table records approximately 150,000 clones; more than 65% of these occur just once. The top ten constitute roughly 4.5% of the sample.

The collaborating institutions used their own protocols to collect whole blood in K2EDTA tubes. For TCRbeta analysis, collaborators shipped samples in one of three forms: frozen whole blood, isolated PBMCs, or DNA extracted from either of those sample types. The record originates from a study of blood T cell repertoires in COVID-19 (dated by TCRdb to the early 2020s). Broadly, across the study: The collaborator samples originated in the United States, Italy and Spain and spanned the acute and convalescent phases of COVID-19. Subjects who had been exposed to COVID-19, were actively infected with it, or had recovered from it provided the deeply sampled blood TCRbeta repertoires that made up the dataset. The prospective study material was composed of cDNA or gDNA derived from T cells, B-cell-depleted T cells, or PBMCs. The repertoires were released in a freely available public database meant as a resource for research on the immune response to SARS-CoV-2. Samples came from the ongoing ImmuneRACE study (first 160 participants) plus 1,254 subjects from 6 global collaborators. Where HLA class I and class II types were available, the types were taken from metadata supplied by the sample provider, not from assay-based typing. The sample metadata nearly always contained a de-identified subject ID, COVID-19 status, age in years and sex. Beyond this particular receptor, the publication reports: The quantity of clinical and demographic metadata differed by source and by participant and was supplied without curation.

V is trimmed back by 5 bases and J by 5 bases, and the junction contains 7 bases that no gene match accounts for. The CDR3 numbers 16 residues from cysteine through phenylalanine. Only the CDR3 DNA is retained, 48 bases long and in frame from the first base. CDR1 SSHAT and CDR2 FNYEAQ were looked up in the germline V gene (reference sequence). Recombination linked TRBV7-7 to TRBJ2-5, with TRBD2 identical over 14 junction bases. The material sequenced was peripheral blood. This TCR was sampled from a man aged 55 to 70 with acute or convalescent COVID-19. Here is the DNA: TGTGCCAGCAGCCCGGGACTAGCGGGAGTCGGGGAGACCCAGTACTTC. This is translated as CASSPGLAGVGETQYF.